This T cell receptor (beta chain) was retrieved from a study of shared clonotypes between healthy human individuals. Points from the study as a whole: Clonotypes shared by all four sorted-subset donors had higher generation probabilities than non-shared clonotypes.

Notes on this clone: Its antigen remains unknown.

The CDR3 spans 13 residues. Per germline, CDR1 KGHSH and CDR2 LQKENI. Trimming shortened V by 5 bases and J by 4 bases, and 11 bases separated the two germline ends. Genomic DNA of each subset was evenly split across several immunoSEQ plates. Roughly 27,000 T cell genomes, or approximately 190 ng DNA, went into the sorted-subset replicate PCRs. Produced via immunoSEQ multiplex PCR; TCRdb's table is partial and in-frame only. There are about 2,500,000 clones in the sample; approximately 90% occur only once, and roughly 0.15% lies in the top ten. J is TRBJ1-1 and V is TRBV18; no definite D call. Source material: naive CD4+ T cells sorted from blood. Described subset: CD45RA+ positively selected. The clonotype comes from a man aged 18 to 35 in good health. This chain's CDR3 is CASSRERGTEAFF. In DNA form, the CDR3 reads TGTGCCAGCTCAAGGGAACGGGGCACTGAAGCTTTCTTT.